The next 30 T cell receptor beta chains were all read from a single sample in a study of T cells in Graves' hyperthyroidism and ophthalmopathy. Authors of the study amplified TCR beta CDR3 regions from RNA transcripts. TCR CDR3 underwent first-round RT-PCR with the HTBI primer set. MiXCR, applied by TCRdb to the multiplex PCR reads, yields one record per CDR3 protein. Seen here are more than 350,000 distinct CDR3 sequences, roughly 15% observed once, and the top ten hold around a fifth. The specimen was blood. All receptors derive from a woman aged 25-40 years with Graves' ophthalmopathy.

Many counts were recorded for this clonotype. The chain employs TRBV27 and TRBJ2-3; TRBD2 agrees at 7 bases. CDR1 MNHEY and CDR2 SMNVEV come from the germline V gene (reference sequence). V lost 4 bases to trimming and J lost 0 bases; unmatched junction nucleotides: 4. This CDR3 region has 15 residues. The DNA for the CDR3 is TGTGCCAGCAGTTGGTCTAGCGGTAGCACAGATACGCAGTATTTT. Its translation: CASSWSSGSTDTQYF.

Many counts were recorded for this clonotype. This rearrangement joins TRBV30 to TRBJ1-2, with no clear D. The CDR3 spans 13 residues. Trimming cost V 8 bases and J 11 bases, with 24 bases left between them. Germline V gene lookup returns CDR1 GTSNPN and CDR2 SVGIG (reference sequence). CDR3 in amino acids: CASAQASRSWYTF. CDR3 bases: TGTGCCAGCGCCCAGGCGTCGCGCTCTTGGTACACCTTC. Looking up the rest from reference TRBV30 and TRBJ1-2 gives the full variable domain: SQTIHQWPATLVQPVGSPLSLECTVEGTSNPNLYWYRQAAGRGLQLLFYSVGIGQISSEVPQNLSASRPQDRQFILSSKKLLLSDSGFYLCASAQASRSWYTFGSGTRLTVV.

This clonotype was counted a few times. The rearrangement uses TRBV29-1 and TRBJ2-1, with 7 bases fitting TRBD2. The CDR3 is made up of 13 amino acids. V shed 2 bases, J shed 3 bases, and the junction held 1 base outside the gene matches. CDR1 SQVTM and CDR2 ANQGSEA come from the germline V gene. The CDR3 DNA reads as TGCAGCGTTGAACTAGCGGACTACAATGAGCAGTTCTTC. Its protein is CSVELADYNEQFF.

This clonotype was seen just once. The chain links TRBV30 to TRBJ2-7; D is unresolved. Trimming took off 0 bases at V and 0 bases at J, with 12 bases between the two ends. CDR3 length: 15 residues. The V gene's germline CDR1 is GTSNPN and CDR2 SVGIG (reference sequence). CDR3 protein: CAWSVGPDDSYEQYF. CDR3 DNA: TGTGCCTGGAGTGTAGGGCCGGACGACTCCTACGAGCAGTACTTC.

In its sample, this clonotype was seen many times. The CDR3: CASSSSRTGTYEQYF. As DNA, the CDR3 is TGTGCCAGCAGCTCCTCACGGACAGGTACCTACGAGCAGTACTTC. This rearrangement joins TRBV7-2 to TRBJ2-7; 7 bases agree with TRBD1. The CDR3 sequence is 15 residues long. Germline V gene data show CDR1 as SGHTA and CDR2 as FQGNSA. With 4 bases clipped from V and 2 bases from J, the junction kept 8 bases outside the gene matches.

Comments on this clonotype: The junction and the germline gene differ at one end; a read error may be behind it. The rearrangement links TRBV18 to TRBJ1-3; D gene ambiguous. The CDR3 runs 14 residues. Looked up from germline, CDR1 is KGHSH and CDR2 is LQKENI. The CDR3 spells CASSPDLSGSTIYF. The CDR3 DNA sequence: TGTGCCAGCTCACCGGACCTCTCAGGAAGCACCATATATTTT.

This clonotype has a handful of counts. A much larger clone differs by one base, so this may be a read error. J is TRBJ2-5 and V is TRBV18, with 8 bases lining up with TRBD1. Germline V gene lookup returns CDR1 KGHSH and CDR2 LQKENI. CDR3 length equals 14 residues. The CDR3 DNA is TGTGCCGGCTCACCGCGGACAGGGAAAGAGACCCAGTACTTC. It is translated as CAGSPRTGKETQYF.

The chain has TRBV6-4 and TRBJ1-1; unclear D gene. Germline CDR1 MRHNA, CDR2 SNTAGT. V was cut by 4 bases and J by 4 bases, with 10 bases left in between. CDR3 length equals 13 residues. Here the CDR3 reads CASSVEEGTEAFF. CDR3 bases: TGTGCCAGCAGTGTGGAGGAGGGCACTGAAGCTTTCTTT.

This clonotype was detected a few times. The gene calls are TRBV18 and TRBJ2-1; 8 bases match TRBD1. CDR3 length equals 16 residues. With 1 base clipped from V and 9 bases from J, the junction kept 11 bases outside the gene matches. CDR1 KGHSH and CDR2 LQKENI come from the germline V gene. In DNA form, the CDR3 reads TGTGCCAGCTCACCACGAGGAGAGGACAGGGCCGGTGAGCAGTTCTTC. It translates to CASSPRGEDRAGEQFF.

This clonotype was recorded many times. The chain joins TRBV3-1 to TRBJ2-5; TRBD2 matches 15 bases. Germline CDR1 is LGHDT and CDR2 is YNNKEL (reference sequence). The CDR3 is made up of 19 amino acids. V gave up 4 bases and J gave up 0 bases; unmatched junction bases: 9. CDR3 nucleotide sequence: TGTGCCAGCAGCCCCGGGACTAGCGGGGGGAAATTCTACCAAGAGACCCAGTACTTC. Translation: CASSPGTSGGKFYQETQYF.

In the case of this clonotype: This may be a read error: a much more frequent sequence differs by one nucleotide. The CDR3 region is CASSEGSGETQYF. As DNA, the CDR3 is TGCGCCAGCAGCGAGGGTTCAGGGGAGACCCAGTACTTC. The gene calls are TRBV5-1 and TRBJ2-5; D tentatively reads TRBD1 or TRBD2 (5 bases each). Trimming removed 4 bases from V and 5 bases from J, with 12 bases in between. The CDR3 contains 13 residues. Germline V gene lookup returns CDR1 SGHRS and CDR2 YFSETQ.

The chain couples TRBV20-1 to TRBJ2-3, with 8 nucleotides matching TRBD2. Germline CDR1 is DFQATT and CDR2 is SNEGSKA (reference sequence). There are 16 residues in the CDR3. V was clipped by 3 bases and J by 2 bases; unmatched bases: 10. The CDR3 region is CSASFFAGGLTDTQYF. In nucleotides, the CDR3 is TGCAGTGCTAGTTTTTTCGCGGGGGGCCTCACAGATACGCAGTATTTT.

This clonotype occurred a few times. A single base separates this from a much larger clone, so it may be a read error. The chain links TRBV6-4 to TRBJ2-2, with D unclear. Trimming pared 5 bases from V and 3 bases from J, leaving 7 bases between. The CDR3 is 13 amino acids. The germline gives CDR1 MRHNA, CDR2 SNTAGT. CDR3 protein: CASSRADTGELFF. The CDR3 nucleotides read TGTGCCAGCAGTCGGGCGGACACCGGGGAGCTGTTTTTT.

There are many counts of this clonotype. V and J are TRBV3-1 and TRBJ1-2, with D possibly being TRBD1 (5 bases). The ends were cut back, 0 bases at V and 8 bases at J, with 10 bases in the middle. Germline V CDR1 and CDR2: LGHDT, YNNKEL (reference sequence). The CDR3 length is 13 residues. CDR3 in DNA: TGTGCCAGCAGCCAAGAAGAGTGGGGGGGCTACACCTTC. This encodes CASSQEEWGGYTF. The full variable domain, its missing parts supplied by reference TRBV3-1 and TRBJ1-2, is DTAVSQTPKYLVTQMGNDKSIKCEQNLGHDTMYWYKQDSKKFLKIMFSYNNKELIINETVPNRFSPKSPDKAHLNLHINSLELGDSAVYFCASSQEEWGGYTFGSGTRLTVV.

The chain carries TRBV3-1 and TRBJ2-7, with TRBD2 as a possible D gene (6 bases). Germline assignment: CDR1 LGHDT and CDR2 YNNKEL (reference sequence). The CDR3 totals 13 residues. Trimming took 2 bases from V and 6 from J, leaving 11 bases between them. In nucleotides, the CDR3 is TGTGCCAGCAGCCAATGGCGGGAAGGCGAGCAGTACTTC. Translation: CASSQWREGEQYF.

In its sample, this clonotype was seen many times. This chain joins TRBV20-1 and TRBJ2-1, with D perhaps TRBD1 (5 bases). Germline V gene data show CDR1 as DFQATT and CDR2 as SNEGSKA (reference sequence). Trimming pared 5 bases from V and 9 bases from J, leaving 11 bases between. The length of the CDR3 is 11 residues. The CDR3 coding sequence is TGCAGTGCTCGACAGTCGGGTGAGCAGTTCTTC. Amino acids: CSARQSGEQFF.

This clonotype was counted ten times or more. The chain has TRBV5-5 and TRBJ1-4; a possible D gene is TRBD1 (5 bases). The CDR3 extends over 17 amino acids. The germline V gene encodes CDR1 SGHKS and CDR2 YYEKEE (reference sequence). V lost 2 bases to trimming and J lost 0 bases, with 14 bases between them. CDR3 coding DNA: TGTGCCAGCAGCTTTTTGGATGGGGGTGCAACTAATGAAAAACTGTTTTTT. It yields the protein CASSFLDGGATNEKLFF.

This clonotype has at least ten counts. The chain links TRBV6-1 to TRBJ1-2; no reliable D call. The CDR3 spans 13 residues. The germline V and J ends were trimmed by 6 bases and 0 bases, with 8 bases remaining between them. The germline gives CDR1 MNHNS, CDR2 SASEGT. CDR3 amino acids: CASRPSANYGYTF. The CDR3 DNA follows: TGTGCCAGCAGGCCATCGGCTAACTATGGCTACACCTTC.

The CDR3 DNA is TGTGCCAGCAGTTACTCTTTGCTGAATATGAACACTGAAGCTTTCTTT. Its protein product is CASSYSLLNMNTEAFF. The chain uses TRBV6-5 and TRBJ1-1; no clear D. This CDR3 is built from 16 residues. Germline V gene sequence: CDR1 MNHEY, CDR2 SVGAGI. Trimming removed 0 bases at V and 0 bases at J, with 11 bases between.

Many counts were recorded for this clonotype. The chain links TRBV20-1 to TRBJ1-1; D is ambiguous. The germline CDR1 and CDR2 sequences are DFQATT and SNEGSKA (reference sequence). The V gene lost 4 bases and the J gene lost 4 bases, with 10 bases spanning the gap. CDR3 size: 12 residues. The CDR3 loop reads CSANTGVTEAFF. In DNA form, the CDR3 reads TGCAGTGCTAATACTGGGGTCACTGAAGCTTTCTTT.

This clonotype was seen many times. The chain combines TRBV10-3 with TRBJ2-2; 7 bases line up with TRBD2. V lost 0 bases to trimming and J lost 3 bases; unmatched junction nucleotides: 7. CDR1 and CDR2 (germline): ENHRY, SYGVKD. The CDR3 spans 17 residues. The CDR3 loop reads CAISESRGSGYTGELFF. DNA of the CDR3: TGTGCCATCAGTGAGTCGAGGGGTAGCGGGTACACCGGGGAGCTGTTTTTT.

This clonotype was detected many times. The chain carries TRBV28 and TRBJ1-2; 9 bases are a match to TRBD1. The CDR3 is made up of 15 amino acids. J lost 4 bases, V lost 5 bases, and 8 bases had no gene match. Looked up from germline, CDR1 is MDHEN and CDR2 is SYDVKM. In nucleotides, the CDR3 is TGTGCCAGCAGTCCGACAGGGGGTAGTCGCTATGGCTACACCTTC. It specifies CASSPTGGSRYGYTF.

The table lists this clonotype with many counts. The chain is built from TRBV24-1 and TRBJ1-2; D is undetermined. This CDR3 has 16 residues. Germline assignment: CDR1 KGHDR and CDR2 SFDVKD. Trimming cost V 2 bases and J 4 bases, with 16 bases left between them. CDR3 bases: TGTGCCACCAGTGATTGGCGGGCCGGAGGGATCTATGGCTACACCTTC. This sequence encodes CATSDWRAGGIYGYTF.

This clonotype was picked up a small number of times. The chain combines TRBV11-3 with TRBJ2-7; either TRBD1 or TRBD2 may supply D (6 bases each). Trimming cost V 2 bases and J 5 bases, with 13 bases left between them. The germline V gene has CDR1 SGHNT and CDR2 YENEEA. This CDR3 has 14 amino acids. Here the CDR3 reads CASSLRGGGNEQYF. The CDR3 DNA follows: TGTGCCAGCAGCTTACGAGGGGGAGGCAACGAGCAGTACTTC.

There are many counts of this clonotype. The gene calls are TRBV20-1 and TRBJ1-5; 7 nucleotides match TRBD1. Trimming removed 5 bases from V and 2 bases from J; junction bases left unmatched: 6. The CDR3 is 14 residues long. Germline CDR1 is DFQATT and CDR2 is SNEGSKA (reference sequence). The CDR3 sequence: CSAGRQGGNQPQHF. The CDR3 DNA sequence: TGCAGTGCTGGGCGACAGGGTGGCAATCAGCCCCAGCATTTT.

This clonotype was picked up a small number of times. The rearrangement links TRBV10-3 to TRBJ1-5, with 9 bases identical to TRBD1. The CDR3 loop spans 17 amino acids. In germline, CDR1 is ENHRY, CDR2 SYGVKD. With V trimmed by 3 bases and J by 0 bases, 6 bases remained unmatched. For the CDR3, the DNA is TGTGCCATCAGTGACGAAACAGGGGGCTTTAGCAATCAGCCCCAGCATTTT. It yields the protein CAISDETGGFSNQPQHF.

This clonotype showed up many times. The V call is TRBV28, the J call TRBJ1-1; no definite D call. The CDR3 has 15 residues. V was clipped by 1 base and J by 1 base, with 10 bases between them. Germline loops: CDR1 MDHEN, CDR2 SYDVKM. The CDR3 reads CASSLSRSWNTEAFF. The CDR3 coding sequence is TGTGCCAGCAGTTTATCTAGATCTTGGAACACTGAAGCTTTCTTT.

The chain recombines TRBV5-6 with TRBJ2-3; TRBD2 matches 8 bases. V lost 5 bases, J lost 1 base, and 9 bases stayed unmatched. Looked up from germline, CDR1 is SGHDT and CDR2 is YYEEEE. The CDR3 is 16 residues long. The CDR3 DNA reads as TGTGCCAGCAGTACAGGGTTGCGGGGGGGCACAGATACGCAGTATTTT. Translated, it gives CASSTGLRGGTDTQYF.

This clonotype was recorded at least ten times. This chain connects TRBV12-3 or TRBV12-4 to TRBJ1-2; D is possibly TRBD1 (6 bases). This CDR3 has 15 residues. The V end lost 7 bases, the J end lost 3 bases, and 18 bases lay between the germline ends. The chain's CDR3 is CASTLSGGADYGYTF. As DNA, the CDR3 is TGTGCCAGCACCTTATCGGGGGGCGCGGACTATGGCTACACCTTC.

Ten or more counts support this clonotype. The chain couples TRBV28 to TRBJ1-1; weak D call: TRBD1 (5 bases). Germline V gives CDR1 MDHEN, CDR2 SYDVKM. The CDR3 totals 14 residues. V gave up 8 bases and J gave up 5 bases, with 18 bases separating them. CDR3 nucleotides: TGTGCCAGCTTCGCCGGGGGGGGAGGGACTGAAGCTTTCTTT. Its protein product is CASFAGGGGTEAFF.